This TCR beta chain originates from a study of T cells in Graves' hyperthyroidism and ophthalmopathy (dated 2019 in TCRdb). With respect to the entire study: A discovery cohort of approximately 100 patients, roughly 40 with Graves' ophthalmopathy and approximately 57 with stable Graves' hyperthyroidism, was used to find distinguishing TCR V-J signatures. An independent validation cohort of fewer than 20 hyperthyroidism patients and approximately 15 patients who later progressed to ophthalmopathy tested prospective prediction of ophthalmopathy. The 75 to 100 discovery patients were randomly split 7:3 into training and test sets. Once sampling was done, hyperthyroidism patients were given methimazole at a starting dose of 30 mg daily, whereas ophthalmopathy patients were given high-dose intravenous methylprednisolone. In more than 5 Graves' hyperthyroidism patients, the study also compared T-cell repertoires from thyroid tissue with T-cell repertoires from blood. The paper reports TCR Vbeta CDR3 sequencing of some 140 peripheral blood samples: some 41 ophthalmopathy, under 80 hyperthyroidism and some 17 progressor patients. Study-wide conclusions, independent of this receptor: No statistical method was used to set the sample size in advance, and investigators knew the group allocation. Most expanded thyroid clonotypes (frequency above 0.001) were also found in blood, which suggests that blood repertoires may mirror thyroid immune responses. A 13 V-J signature model separated ophthalmopathy from stable hyperthyroidism, with around 90% sensitivity and roughly 82% specificity in cross-validation and 80%/75% in testing. In validation, the model predicted progression to ophthalmopathy a median of 6.5 months before onset, with approximately 71% sensitivity and just under 75% specificity.

In the case of this clonotype: Its antigen remains undetermined. The CDR3 does not end in the conserved phenylalanine or tryptophan, so this is likely a read error. No DNA is shown, since the ends of the CDR3 on it are uncertain; the CDR3 is the one TCRdb lists.

The study excluded patients with uncontrolled infections, other autoimmune diseases, pregnancy or lactation. Diagnoses were established on the basis of clinical symptoms, serum thyroxine and TRAb, thyroid ultrasound, and orbital computed tomography. Total RNA was extracted using Trizol reagent, and RNA quality was assessed on an Agilent 2100 Bioanalyzer. The TCR beta CDR3 regions were amplified from the RNA transcripts. For the first round of RT-PCR on the TCR CDR3, the HTBI primer set was used together with the Qiagen OneStep RT-PCR kit. Libraries were constructed in a second round of multiplex PCR, after which size selection and purification were performed. Paired-end sequencing of the libraries was performed with 100 bp reads on an Illumina HiSeq2000. For the original study's pipeline: SOAPnuke was used to process the raw data, throwing out any read that contained adapters or uncalled bases, had a mean Phred below 15, or lacked an exact constant-primer or identifier match. COPE v1.2.5 was used to merge the high-quality paired reads, and each unique nucleotide sequence was defined as a clonotype. MiTCR v1.1 was used to align the clonotypes against IMGT TRBV, TRBD and TRBJ reference segments. The analysis was restricted to V-J combinations with a frequency above 0.0001, which together covered approximately 99% of the repertoires. A TCS score was defined as the ratio of F50 (clonal expansion) to E x V (chaos), with BLOSUM62-based TCRdist applied between CDR3 peptides within each V-J. Welch's t-statistics and random forest reduced fewer than 550 V-J features to about 13, which were used in a naive Bayes classifier (R e1071). The Morisita-Horn index was used to measure how similar the thyroid and blood repertoires were. TCRdb's own reprocessing of the public reads used fastp at Q25 and MiXCR and kept productive beta chains. Entries that share a CDR3 protein sequence are merged under the most common genes and DNA. The V and J calls were not made by the authors but by TCRdb's processing. The table for this sample lists approximately 640,000 distinct CDR3 sequences; just under 45% of them were counted only once. 6.5% to 9% of the sample is held by the ten biggest clonotypes.

The CDR3 sequence runs 10 residues, both termini included. CDR1 and CDR2 (SQVTM, ANQGSEA) derive from the germline V gene. Rearrangement joined TRBV29-1 to TRBJ1-4; the table's D call TRBD1 went unverified against the DNA. Sequenced material: peripheral blood or thyroid tissue (not recorded which). This receptor was obtained from an adult man with Graves' disease, either hyperthyroidism or ophthalmopathy (not recorded which). The CDR3 protein is CSVDYRDSSN.